This T cell receptor (beta chain) originates from a study of blood T cell repertoires in COVID-19 (dated by TCRdb to the early 2020s). General notes on the study: Collaborator samples came from the United States, Italy and Spain and covered acute and convalescent phases of COVID-19. The material from the prospective study consisted of cDNA or gDNA derived from T cells, B-cell-depleted T cells, or PBMCs. Subjects who had been exposed to COVID-19, were actively infected with it, or had recovered from it provided the deeply sampled blood TCRbeta repertoires that made up the dataset. The repertoires were made available in a free public database intended to serve as a resource for research on the immune response to SARS-CoV-2. The samples were drawn from the first 160 participants of the ongoing ImmuneRACE study and from some 1,300 subjects provided by 6 global collaborators. A de-identified subject ID, COVID-19 status, age in years and sex were almost always included in the sample metadata. Where HLA class I and class II types were available, the types were taken from metadata supplied by the sample provider, not from assay-based typing.

V is reduced by 4 bases and J by 3 bases, leaving a spacing of 18 bases between them. The CDR3 numbers 16 residues from cysteine through phenylalanine. The entry retains the CDR3 DNA only, 48 bases that are in frame from base 1. CDR1 and CDR2 (MNHEY, SVGAGI) derive from the germline V gene. One collaborating source in Seattle enrolled patients while the patients were actively infected and followed the patients over time throughout the course of disease. Whole blood was collected in K2EDTA tubes by collaborating institutions according to the institutions' own protocols. For TCRbeta analysis, collaborator samples were shipped as frozen whole blood, as isolated PBMCs, or as DNA extracted from either sample type. This clone was seen a single time. Its antigen is not yet known. No per-base quality is available; no much larger clone lies one base away. Study-wide conclusions, independent of this receptor: How much clinical and demographic metadata was included differed by source and by participant, and the metadata was provided uncurated.

The immunoSEQ Assay, a bias-controlled multiplex PCR, was used to amplify TCRbeta CDR3 regions from genomic DNA. In the original analysis: The number of nucleated cells in each sample was estimated from the amplification of reference gene primers within the assay. Sequence reads were collapsed and filtered to measure the absolute abundance of every unique TCRbeta CDR3 rearrangement. For each sample, productive Simpson clonality was calculated as the square root of Simpson's diversity index across productive rearrangements. The table comes from immuneACCESS by way of TCRdb, which keeps in-frame sequences with V and J called. Part of the clones is missing from these tables; in studies checked, under half for an unresolved V gene and the rest for unknown reasons. V and J calls and clone size come straight from that table; D and trimming were deduced from the DNA. The sample yields 60,000 to 65,000 clones; 75% to 85% were counted once. Together, the top ten hold 10% to 13% of the sample.

The rearranged chain carries TRBV6-5 and TRBJ2-5, with TRBD2 perhaps the D gene, on 6 matching bases. This TCR was recovered from a man between 45 and 60 years old with COVID-19, enrolled during active disease. The specimen sequenced was peripheral blood. The nucleotides are TGTGCCAGCAGTTGGGGGACGGAGGGCAAGAAAGAGACCCAGTACTTC. Translated, this is CASSWGTEGKKETQYF.